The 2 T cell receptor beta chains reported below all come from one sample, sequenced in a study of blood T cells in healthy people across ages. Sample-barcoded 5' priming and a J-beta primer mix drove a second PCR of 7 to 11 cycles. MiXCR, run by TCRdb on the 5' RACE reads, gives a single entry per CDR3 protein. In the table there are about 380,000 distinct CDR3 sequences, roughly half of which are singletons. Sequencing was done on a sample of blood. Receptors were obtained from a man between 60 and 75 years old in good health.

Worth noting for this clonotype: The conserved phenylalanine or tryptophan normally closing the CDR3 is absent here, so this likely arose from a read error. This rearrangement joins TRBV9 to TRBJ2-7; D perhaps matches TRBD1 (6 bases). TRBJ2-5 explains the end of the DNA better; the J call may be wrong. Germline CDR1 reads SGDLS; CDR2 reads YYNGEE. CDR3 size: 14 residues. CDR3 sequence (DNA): TGTGTCAGCAGCGTAGTGGACAGCAAAGAGACCCAGTACTCC. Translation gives CVSSVVDSKETQYS.

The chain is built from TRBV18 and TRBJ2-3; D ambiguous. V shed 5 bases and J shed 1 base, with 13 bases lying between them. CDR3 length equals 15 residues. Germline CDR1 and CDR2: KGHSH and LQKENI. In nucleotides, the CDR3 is TGTGCCAGCTCATCCTACTCATCGGGCACAGATACGCAGTATTTT. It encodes CASSSYSSGTDTQYF.